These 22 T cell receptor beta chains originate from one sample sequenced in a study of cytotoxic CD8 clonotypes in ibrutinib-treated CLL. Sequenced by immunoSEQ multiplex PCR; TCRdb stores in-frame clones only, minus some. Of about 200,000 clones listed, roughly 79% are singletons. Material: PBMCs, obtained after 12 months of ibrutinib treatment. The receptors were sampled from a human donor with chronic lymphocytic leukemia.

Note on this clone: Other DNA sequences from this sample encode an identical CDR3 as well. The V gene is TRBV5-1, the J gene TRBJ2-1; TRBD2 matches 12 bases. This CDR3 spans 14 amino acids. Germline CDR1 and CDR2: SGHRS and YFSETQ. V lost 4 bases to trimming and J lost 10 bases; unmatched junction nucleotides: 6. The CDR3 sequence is CASSVTSGSREQFF. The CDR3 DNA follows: TGCGCCAGCAGCGTGACTAGCGGGAGTAGAGAGCAGTTCTTC.

CDR3 amino acids: CASSPAAGSSYEQYF. CDR3 coding DNA: TGTGCCAGCTCACCAGCGGCAGGTAGCTCCTACGAGCAGTACTTC. V usage is TRBV18 and J usage is TRBJ2-7, with no clear D. V was trimmed by 2 bases and J by 0 bases, leaving 11 bases between them. There are 15 residues in the CDR3. Germline CDR1 KGHSH, CDR2 LQKENI.

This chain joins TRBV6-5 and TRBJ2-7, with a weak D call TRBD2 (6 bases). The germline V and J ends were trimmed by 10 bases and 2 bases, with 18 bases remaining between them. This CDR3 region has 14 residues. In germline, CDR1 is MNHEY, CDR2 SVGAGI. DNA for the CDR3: TGTGCCACTCAGGCGATGGCGGGACCCTACGAGCAGTACTTC. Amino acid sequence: CATQAMAGPYEQYF.

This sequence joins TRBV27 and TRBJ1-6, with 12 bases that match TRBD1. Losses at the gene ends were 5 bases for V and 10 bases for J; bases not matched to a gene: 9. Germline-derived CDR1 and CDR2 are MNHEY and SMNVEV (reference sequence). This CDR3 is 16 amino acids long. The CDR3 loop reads CASSPGQGAVGSPLHF. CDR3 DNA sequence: TGTGCCAGCAGTCCGGGACAGGGGGCGGTAGGGTCACCCCTCCACTTT.

As DNA, the CDR3 is TGCGCCAGCAGCTTGGAAGGGCTAGGTACGACCCAGTACTTC. Residues: CASSLEGLGTTQYF. The chain joins TRBV5-1 to TRBJ2-5; the D is unclear. Trimming shortened V by 0 bases and J by 7 bases, and 13 bases separated the two germline ends. The V gene's germline CDR1 is SGHRS and CDR2 YFSETQ. The CDR3 is 14 residues long.

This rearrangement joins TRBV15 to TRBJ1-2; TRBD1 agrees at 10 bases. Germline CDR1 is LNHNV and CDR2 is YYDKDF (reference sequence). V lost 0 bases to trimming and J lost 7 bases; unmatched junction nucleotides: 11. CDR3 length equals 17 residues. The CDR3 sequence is CATSRDRDGTGVLGYTF. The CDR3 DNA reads TGTGCCACCAGCAGAGATCGGGACGGGACAGGGGTCCTTGGCTACACCTTC.

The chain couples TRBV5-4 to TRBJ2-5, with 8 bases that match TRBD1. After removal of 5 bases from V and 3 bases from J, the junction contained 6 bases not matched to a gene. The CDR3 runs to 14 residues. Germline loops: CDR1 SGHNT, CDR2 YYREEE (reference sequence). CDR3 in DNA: TGTGCCAGCAGTGCTCAGGGGGCTGAAGAGACCCAGTACTTC. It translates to CASSAQGAEETQYF.

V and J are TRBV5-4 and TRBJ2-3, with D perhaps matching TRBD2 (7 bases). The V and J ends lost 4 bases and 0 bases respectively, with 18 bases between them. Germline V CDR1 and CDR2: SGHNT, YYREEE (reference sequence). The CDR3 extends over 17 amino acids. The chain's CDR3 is CASSRGSSGPSTDTQYF. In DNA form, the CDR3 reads TGTGCCAGCAGCAGGGGGTCTAGCGGCCCTAGCACAGATACGCAGTATTTT.

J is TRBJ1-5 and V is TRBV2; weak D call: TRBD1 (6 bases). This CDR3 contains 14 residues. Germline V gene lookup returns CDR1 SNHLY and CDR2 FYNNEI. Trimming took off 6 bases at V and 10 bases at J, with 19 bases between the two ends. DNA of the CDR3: TGTGCCAGCAGGGCCGGACAGCTGATCAGCCCCCAGCATTTT. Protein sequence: CASRAGQLISPQHF.

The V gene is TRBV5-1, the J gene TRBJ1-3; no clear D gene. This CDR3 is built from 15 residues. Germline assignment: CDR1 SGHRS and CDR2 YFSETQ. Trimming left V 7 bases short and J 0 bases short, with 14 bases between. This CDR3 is CASSRPEHSGNTIYF. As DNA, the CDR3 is TGCGCCAGCTCGCGACCGGAACACTCTGGAAACACCATATATTTT.

CDR3 protein: CASSFSTTGAVEQYF. The CDR3 DNA follows: TGTGCCAGCAGTTTCAGCACCACAGGGGCGGTCGAGCAGTACTTC. This rearrangement joins TRBV6-5 to TRBJ2-7; 7 bases are shared with TRBD1. The V gene end was trimmed by 4 bases and the J gene end by 6 bases; junction bases not matched to a gene: 12. The germline CDR1 and CDR2 sequences are MNHEY and SVGAGI. The CDR3 runs 15 residues.

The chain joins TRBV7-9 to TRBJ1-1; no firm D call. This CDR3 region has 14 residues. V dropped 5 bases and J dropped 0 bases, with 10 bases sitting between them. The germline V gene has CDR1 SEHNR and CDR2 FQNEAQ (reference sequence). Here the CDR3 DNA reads TGTGCCAGCAGCCGAAACAGAATGAACACTGAAGCTTTCTTT. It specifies CASSRNRMNTEAFF.

This CDR3 reads CASSPTLGDRGSYEQYF. CDR3 coding DNA: TGTGCCAGCAGCCCGACACTGGGGGACAGGGGATCCTACGAGCAGTACTTC. The rearrangement uses TRBV13 and TRBJ2-7; 10 nucleotides line up with TRBD1. Germline V gene lookup returns CDR1 PRHDT and CDR2 FYEKMQ (reference sequence). Trimming took 5 bases from V and 1 from J; bases not matched to a gene: 11. The CDR3 is made up of 17 amino acids.

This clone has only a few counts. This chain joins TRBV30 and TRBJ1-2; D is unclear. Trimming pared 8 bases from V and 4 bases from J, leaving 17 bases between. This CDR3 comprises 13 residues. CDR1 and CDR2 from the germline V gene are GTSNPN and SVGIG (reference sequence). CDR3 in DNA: TGTGCCCTGGCCACTACGAGCGGCTATGGCTACACCTTC. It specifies CALATTSGYGYTF.

CDR3: CASPLLAGLYNEQFF. CDR3 DNA sequence: TGTGCCAGCCCCTTACTAGCGGGACTTTACAATGAGCAGTTCTTC. The gene calls are TRBV2 and TRBJ2-1; 10 bases line up with TRBD2. With 8 bases clipped from V and 4 bases from J, the junction kept 8 bases outside the gene matches. Per the germline V gene, CDR1 is SNHLY and CDR2 is FYNNEI. The CDR3 runs to 15 residues.

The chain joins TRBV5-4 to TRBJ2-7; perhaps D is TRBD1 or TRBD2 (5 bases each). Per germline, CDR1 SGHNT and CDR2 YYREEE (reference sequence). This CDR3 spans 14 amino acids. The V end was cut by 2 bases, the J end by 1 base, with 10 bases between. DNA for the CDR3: TGTGCCAGCAGCTTTGGGGACGGGTCCTACGAGCAGTACTTC. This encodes CASSFGDGSYEQYF.

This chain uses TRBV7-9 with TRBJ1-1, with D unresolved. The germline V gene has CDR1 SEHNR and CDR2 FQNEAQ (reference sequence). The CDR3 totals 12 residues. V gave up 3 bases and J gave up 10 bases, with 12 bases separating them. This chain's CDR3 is CASSLEVSGAFF. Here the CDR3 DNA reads TGTGCCAGCAGCTTGGAGGTGAGCGGAGCTTTCTTT. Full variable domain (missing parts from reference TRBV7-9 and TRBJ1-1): DTGVSQNPRHKITKRGQNVTFRCDPISEHNRLYWYRQTLGQGPEFLTYFQNEAQLEKSRLLSDRFSAERPKGSFSTLEIQRTEQGDSAMYLCASSLEVSGAFFGQGTRLTVV.

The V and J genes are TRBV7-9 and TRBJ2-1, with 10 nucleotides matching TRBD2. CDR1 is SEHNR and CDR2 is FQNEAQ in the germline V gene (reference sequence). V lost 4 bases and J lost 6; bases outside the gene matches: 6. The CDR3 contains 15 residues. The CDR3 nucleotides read TGTGCCAGCAGCTCCTTCGGACTAGCGGTCAATGAGCAGTTCTTC. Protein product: CASSSFGLAVNEQFF.

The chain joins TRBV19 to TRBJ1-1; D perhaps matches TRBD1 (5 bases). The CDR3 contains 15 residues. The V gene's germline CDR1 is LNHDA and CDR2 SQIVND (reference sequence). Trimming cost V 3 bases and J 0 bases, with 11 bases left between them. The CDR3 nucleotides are TGTGCCAGTAGTATTGCCGGACACTTGAACACTGAAGCTTTCTTT. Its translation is CASSIAGHLNTEAFF.

In nucleotides, the CDR3 is TGTGCCAGCAGGGACCCGAGAGAGACCCAGTACTTC. Its translation is CASRDPRETQYF. The chain couples TRBV2 to TRBJ2-5; D unresolved. The CDR3 is 12 residues long. V lost 6 bases to trimming and J lost 4 bases, with 9 bases between them. In germline, CDR1 is SNHLY, CDR2 FYNNEI.

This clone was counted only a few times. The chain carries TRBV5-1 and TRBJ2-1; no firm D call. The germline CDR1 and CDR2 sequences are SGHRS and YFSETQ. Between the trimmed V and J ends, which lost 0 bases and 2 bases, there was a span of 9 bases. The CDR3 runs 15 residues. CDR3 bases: TGCGCCAGCAGCTTGGGGTTGGCCCCCTACAATGAGCAGTTCTTC. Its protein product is CASSLGLAPYNEQFF.

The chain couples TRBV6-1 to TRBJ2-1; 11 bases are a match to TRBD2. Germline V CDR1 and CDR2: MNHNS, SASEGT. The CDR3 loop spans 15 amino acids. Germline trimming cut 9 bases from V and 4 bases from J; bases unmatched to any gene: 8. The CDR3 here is CASTTGTSGYNEQFF. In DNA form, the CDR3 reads TGTGCCAGTACCACCGGGACTAGCGGTTACAATGAGCAGTTCTTC.